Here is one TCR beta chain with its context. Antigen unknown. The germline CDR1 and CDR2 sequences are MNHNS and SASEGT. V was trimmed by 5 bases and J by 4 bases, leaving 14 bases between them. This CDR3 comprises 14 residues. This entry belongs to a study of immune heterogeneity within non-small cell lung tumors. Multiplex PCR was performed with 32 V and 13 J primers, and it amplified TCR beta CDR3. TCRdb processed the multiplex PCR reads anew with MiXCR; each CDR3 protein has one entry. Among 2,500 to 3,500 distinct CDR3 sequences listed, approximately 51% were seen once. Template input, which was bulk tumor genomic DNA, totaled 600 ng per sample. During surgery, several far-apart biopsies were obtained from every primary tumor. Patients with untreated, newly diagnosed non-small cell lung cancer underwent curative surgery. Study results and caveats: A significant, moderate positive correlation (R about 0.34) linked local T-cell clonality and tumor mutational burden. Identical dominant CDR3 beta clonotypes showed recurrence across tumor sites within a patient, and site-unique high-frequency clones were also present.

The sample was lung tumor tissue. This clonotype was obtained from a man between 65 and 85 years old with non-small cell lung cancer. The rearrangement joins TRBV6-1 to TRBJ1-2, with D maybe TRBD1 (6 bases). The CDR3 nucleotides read TGTGCCAGCAGTAGAAGTGGGGGGGCCTATGGCTACACCTTC. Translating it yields CASSRSGGAYGYTF.